This TCR beta chain came from a study of human T cells and chemical hapten exposure. The overall study: Skin on the upper inner arm, around 2 cm by around 2 cm in size, was sensitized with 2% DPC. Regarding the study as a whole: Expanded TCRs produced significantly more large CDR3 similarity clusters than controls did.

TCRdb passed the RACE reads through MiXCR, listing each CDR3 protein once. The repertoire holds just over 80,000 distinct CDR3 sequences, with approximately 11% as singletons. This CDR3 spans 15 amino acids. The ends were cut back, 3 bases at V and 0 bases at J, with 9 bases in the middle. Remarks on this clonotype: Its antigen is unknown.

Time point: patch test 1, 2 weeks after DPC sensitization. Treatment indicated: therapeutic diphenylcyclopropenone sensitization with weekly scalp DPC. This chain joins TRBV12-3 or TRBV12-4 and TRBJ2-1; possible D gene TRBD2, 5 bases. This TCR derives from a woman aged 45-65 years with alopecia areata. Some clones in this sample may be carry-over from other donors' samples. The sequences come from whole blood, collected in connection with sensitization to the hapten diphenylcyclopropenone (DPC). The DNA for the CDR3 is TGTGCCAGCAGTTTTGGACTGAGCTCCTACAATGAGCAGTTCTTC. It specifies CASSFGLSSYNEQFF.